The rows below give T cell receptor beta chains drawn from one sample of a study of T and B cells in COVID-19 patients. Each CDR3 protein gets one entry after TCRdb re-called the multiplex PCR reads with MiXCR. The sample has a few thousand distinct CDR3 sequences; roughly 26% are singletons. The sample was blood. The source of these receptors is a human donor with active COVID-19. CDR3s include the opening cysteine and the closing phenylalanine or tryptophan. Fields, in order: D gene, V gene, J gene, clone size, CDR3 DNA, CDR3 protein. D genes are given only for firm matches. Clone size, where shown, is once, few, many, or a class for clones that have expanded.

-	TRBV10-3	TRBJ1-2	-	TGTGCCATCAGCGGCGATCAGGGGTTAGGTGGCTACACCTTC	CAISGDQGLGGYTF
-	TRBV19	TRBJ1-2	many	TGTGCCAGTAGCATAACCATGGGGCCTACTAACTATGGCTACACCTTC	CASSITMGPTNYGYTF
-	TRBV5-1	TRBJ1-1	-	TGCGCCAGCAGCTTGGGGGGCCAAATGAACACTGAAGCTTTCTTT	CASSLGGQMNTEAFF
TRBD1	TRBV6-5	TRBJ2-3	-	TGTGCCAGCAGTGATCAGGGACAGGGGTTATCGGATACGCAGTATTTT	CASSDQGQGLSDTQYF
-	TRBV10-3	TRBJ1-4	many	TGTGCCATCAGTGCCACGGACGGGAGAAATGAAAAACTGTTTTTT	CAISATDGRNEKLFF
-	TRBV5-1	TRBJ2-1	-	TGCGCCAGCAGTTTACGACTCAATGAGCAGTTCTTC	CASSLRLNEQFF
-	TRBV12-3/TRBV12-4	TRBJ2-3	medium-sized	TGTGCCAGCAGTTTGGGCACAGATACGCAGTATTTT	CASSLGTDTQYF
TRBD2	TRBV5-4	TRBJ2-2	medium-sized	TGTGCCAGCAGCTTGTCATTAGCGGGGGGGCCACACAACACCGGGGAGCTGTTTTTT	CASSLSLAGGPHNTGELFF
TRBD2	TRBV5-4	TRBJ2-2	-	TGTGCCAGCAGCTCCGTCACTAGCGGGAGTACCGGGGAGCTGTTTTTT	CASSSVTSGSTGELFF
-	TRBV29-1	TRBJ2-7	large	TGCAGCGTTGGGACTATTTACGAGCAGTACTTC	CSVGTIYEQYF